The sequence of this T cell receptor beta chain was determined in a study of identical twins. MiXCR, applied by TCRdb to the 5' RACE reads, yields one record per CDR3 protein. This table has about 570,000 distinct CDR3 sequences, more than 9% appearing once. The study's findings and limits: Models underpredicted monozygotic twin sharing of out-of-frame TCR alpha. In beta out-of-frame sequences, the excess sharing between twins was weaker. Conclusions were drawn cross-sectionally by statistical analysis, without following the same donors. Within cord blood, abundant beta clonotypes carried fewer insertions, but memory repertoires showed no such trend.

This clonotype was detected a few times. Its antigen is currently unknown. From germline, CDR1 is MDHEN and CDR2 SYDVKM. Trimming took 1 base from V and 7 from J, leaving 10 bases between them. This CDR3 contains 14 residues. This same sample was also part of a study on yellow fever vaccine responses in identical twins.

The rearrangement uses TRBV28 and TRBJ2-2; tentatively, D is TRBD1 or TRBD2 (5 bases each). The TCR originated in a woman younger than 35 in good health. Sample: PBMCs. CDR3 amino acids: CASSLLGRGGELFF. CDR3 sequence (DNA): TGTGCCAGCAGTTTATTGGGACGGGGCGGGGAGCTGTTTTTT. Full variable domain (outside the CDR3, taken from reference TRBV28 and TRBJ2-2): DVKVTQSSRYLVKRTGEKVFLECVQDMDHENMFWYRQDPGLGLRLIYFSYDVKMKEKGDIPEGYSVSREKKERFSLILESASTNQTSMYLCASSLLGRGGELFFGEGSRLTVL.